The present entry profiles one T cell receptor beta chain with its context. One entry per CDR3 protein results from TCRdb running MiXCR on the 5' RACE reads. The table includes some 9,000 distinct CDR3 sequences, more than 40% detected once. Per the germline V gene, CDR1 is SGHNT and CDR2 is YENEEA. The CDR3 extends over 20 amino acids. V was trimmed by 1 base and J by 2 bases, leaving 21 bases between them. Cells sorted as Tregs were CD4+, CD25+ and CD127-/low. The receptor was isolated from a female donor with breast cancer. The chain links TRBV11-3 to TRBJ2-6; D gene ambiguous. The sequenced sample was Tregs sorted from a lymph node. This CDR3 is CASSLGRLRTPTPGANVLTF. CDR3 coding DNA: TGTGCCAGCAGCTTAGGACGCCTGAGGACCCCCACCCCTGGGGCCAACGTCCTGACTTTC.